The rows below give T cell receptor beta chains drawn from one sample of a study of PD-1 blockade in classical Hodgkin lymphoma. TCRdb keeps only in-frame clones here, not all; method: immunoSEQ multiplex PCR. In the table there are over 25,000 clones, about 86% of which are singletons. The sequences come from CD8+ T cells from blood, collected at baseline. The receptors were sampled from a human donor with classical Hodgkin lymphoma. Each CDR3 is given with its conserved first and last residue. D genes are given only for firm matches. Not all rows give a size; the values are once, few, many and, for expanded clones, a class.

clone_size	d_call	v_call	j_call	cdr3_nt	cdr3_aa
NA	NA	TRBV13	TRBJ2-1	TGTGCCAGCAGCCTAGCGTTCAACAATGAGCAGTTCTTC	CASSLAFNNEQFF
few	NA	TRBV5-4	TRBJ1-1	TGTGCCAGCAGCTTGTGGGGCGCAAACACTGAAGCTTTCTTT	CASSLWGANTEAFF
NA	NA	TRBV27	TRBJ1-2	TGTGCCAGCAGTTTAGGTTCGGCTAACTATGGCTACACCTTC	CASSLGSANYGYTF
NA	TRBD1	TRBV6-4	TRBJ1-1	TGTGCCAGCAGAGCCGGGACAGTGAACACTGAAGCTTTCTTT	CASRAGTVNTEAFF
NA	TRBD2	TRBV5-1	TRBJ2-3	TGCGCCAGCAGCCCGGGACTAGCGGGGCGCACAGATACGCAGTATTTT	CASSPGLAGRTDTQYF
NA	TRBD2	TRBV10-2	TRBJ2-1	TGCGCCAGCAGTGATGCTGACAGTTTGGGACTAGCGGGAGGCTATGAGCAGTTCTTC	CASSDADSLGLAGGYEQFF
NA	NA	TRBV2	TRBJ2-7	TGTGCCACATCCAAGGGTCGGGACCCCTACGAGCAGTACTTC	CATSKGRDPYEQYF
NA	NA	TRBV27	TRBJ2-7	TGTGCCAGCAGTTCGGATTCGTCCGGCTACTACGAGCAGTACTTC	CASSSDSSGYYEQYF
NA	TRBD2	TRBV5-1	TRBJ2-3	TGCGCCAGCAGCTTGGAAGCGGGAGGGATTGTAGATACGCAGTATTTT	CASSLEAGGIVDTQYF
NA	NA	TRBV9	TRBJ2-7	TGTGCCAGCAGCGTAGGTGACTATACCTACGAGCAGTACTTC	CASSVGDYTYEQYF
once	NA	TRBV4-1	TRBJ1-2	TGCGCCAGCAGCCAAGAAGGGAGGACAGCTAACTATGGCTACACCTTC	CASSQEGRTANYGYTF
NA	NA	TRBV14	TRBJ2-1	TGTGCCAGCAGCCCACCGGGCCACTATCTTAGCAATGAGCAGTTCTTC	CASSPPGHYLSNEQFF
NA	NA	TRBV27	TRBJ1-1	TGTGCCAGCAGTTTGAGCCCTCAATCTGAAGCTTTCTTT	CASSLSPQSEAFF
NA	NA	TRBV5-1	TRBJ2-7	TGCGCCAGCAGCTCCTGGTCCTACGAGCAGTACTTC	CASSSWSYEQYF
once	TRBD2	TRBV10-3	TRBJ2-7	TGTGCCATCAGTCCCGCCTCAGGACTAGCGGGAGCTTACTACGAGCAGTACTTC	CAISPASGLAGAYYEQYF
NA	NA	TRBV9	TRBJ2-5	TGTGCCAGCAGCGTAGGCTTCCCGGAGACCCAGTACTTC	CASSVGFPETQYF
NA	NA	TRBV10-3	TRBJ2-1	TGTGCCATCAGTGAGCCCGGACTAAGTAATGAGCAGTTCTTC	CAISEPGLSNEQFF